This paragraph covers one T cell receptor (beta chain) sequence. Its antigen is unidentified. This record belongs to a study of graft-versus-host responses after intestinal transplantation. In the study overall: Each recipient received a multivisceral, liver-intestinal, or isolated intestinal graft. The study gave all recipients anti-thymocyte globulin induction, then tacrolimus and steroids for about 3 years. Overall study results and limits: GvH clones detected in recipient marrow included some appearing first in ileum or blood. Early after transplant, HvG declines were associated with peak levels of circulating GvH clones.

The germline CDR1 and CDR2 sequences are SEHNR and FQNEAQ (reference sequence). V lost 3 bases and J lost 4, with 9 bases in between. There are 13 residues in the CDR3. Data came from immunoSEQ multiplex PCR; TCRdb stores just in-frame clones and leaves some out. The sample records over 80,000 clones, approximately 90% being singletons. The source of this sequence is a human donor who was the organ donor for an intestinal transplant. The material was unstimulated CD8+ T cells sorted from spleen or lymph node cells, obtained before transplant. The genes are TRBV7-9 and TRBJ2-5; D might be TRBD1 (5 bases). DNA for the CDR3: TGTGCCAGCAGCTTGGGCAGGGCAGAGACCCAGTACTTC. It yields the protein CASSLGRAETQYF. Full variable domain (outside the CDR3, taken from reference TRBV7-9 and TRBJ2-5): DTGVSQNPRHKITKRGQNVTFRCDPISEHNRLYWYRQTLGQGPEFLTYFQNEAQLEKSRLLSDRFSAERPKGSFSTLEIQRTEQGDSAMYLCASSLGRAETQYFGPGTRLLVL.